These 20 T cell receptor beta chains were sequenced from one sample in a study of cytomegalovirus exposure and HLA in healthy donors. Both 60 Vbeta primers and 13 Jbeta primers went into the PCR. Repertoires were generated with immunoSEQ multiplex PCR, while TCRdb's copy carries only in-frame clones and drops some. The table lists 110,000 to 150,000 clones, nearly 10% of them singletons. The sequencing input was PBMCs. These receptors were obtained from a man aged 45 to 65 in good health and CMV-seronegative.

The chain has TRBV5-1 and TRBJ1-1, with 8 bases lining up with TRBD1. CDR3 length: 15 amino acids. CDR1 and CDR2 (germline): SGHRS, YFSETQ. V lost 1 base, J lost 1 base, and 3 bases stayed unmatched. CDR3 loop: CASSLNRGWNTEAFF. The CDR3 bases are TGCGCCAGCAGCTTGAACAGGGGGTGGAACACTGAAGCTTTCTTT.

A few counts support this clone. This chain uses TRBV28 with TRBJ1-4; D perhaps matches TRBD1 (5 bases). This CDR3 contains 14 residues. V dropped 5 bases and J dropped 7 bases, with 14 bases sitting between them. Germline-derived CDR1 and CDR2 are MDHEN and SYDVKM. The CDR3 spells CASSNGGRTEKLFF. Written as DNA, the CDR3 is TGTGCCAGCAGTAACGGGGGGAGGACTGAAAAACTGTTTTTT.

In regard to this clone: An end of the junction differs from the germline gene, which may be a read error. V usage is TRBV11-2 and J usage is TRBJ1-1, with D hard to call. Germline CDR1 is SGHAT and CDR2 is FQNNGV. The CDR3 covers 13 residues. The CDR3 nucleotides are TGTGCCAGCAGCTTAACAGTGAACACTGGAGCTTTCTTT. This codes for CASSLTVNTGAFF.

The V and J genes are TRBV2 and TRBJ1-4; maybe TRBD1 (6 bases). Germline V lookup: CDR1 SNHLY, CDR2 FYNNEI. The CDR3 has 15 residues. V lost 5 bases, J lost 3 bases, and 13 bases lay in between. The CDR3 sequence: CASSFTGSANEKLFF. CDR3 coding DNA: TGTGCCAGCAGTTTCACAGGGTCGGCTAATGAAAAACTGTTTTTT.

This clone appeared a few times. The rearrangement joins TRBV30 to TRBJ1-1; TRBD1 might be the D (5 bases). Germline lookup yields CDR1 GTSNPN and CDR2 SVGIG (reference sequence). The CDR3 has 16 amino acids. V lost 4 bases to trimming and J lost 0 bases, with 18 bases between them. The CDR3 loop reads CAWTLLRGTMNTEAFF. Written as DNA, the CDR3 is TGTGCCTGGACCCTCCTAAGAGGGACTATGAACACTGAAGCTTTCTTT.

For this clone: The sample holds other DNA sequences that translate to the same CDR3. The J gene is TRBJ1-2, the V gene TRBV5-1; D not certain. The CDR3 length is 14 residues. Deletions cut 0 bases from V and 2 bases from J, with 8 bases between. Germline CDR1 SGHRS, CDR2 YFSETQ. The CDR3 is CASSLDGQNYGYTF. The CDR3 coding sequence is TGCGCCAGCAGCTTGGATGGTCAGAACTATGGCTACACCTTC.

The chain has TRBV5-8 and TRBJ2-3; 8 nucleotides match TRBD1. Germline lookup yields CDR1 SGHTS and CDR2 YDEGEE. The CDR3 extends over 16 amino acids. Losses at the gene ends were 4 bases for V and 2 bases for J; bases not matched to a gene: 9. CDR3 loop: CASSPRTGSNTDTQYF. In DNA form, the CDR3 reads TGTGCCAGCAGCCCGCGGACAGGGAGTAACACAGATACGCAGTATTTT.

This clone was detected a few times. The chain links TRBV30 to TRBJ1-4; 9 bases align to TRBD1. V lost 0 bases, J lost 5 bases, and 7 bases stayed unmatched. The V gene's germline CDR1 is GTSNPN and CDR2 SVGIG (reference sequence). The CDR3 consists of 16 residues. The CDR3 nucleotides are TGTGCCTGGAGTGTATCCCCCGGGACAGGGAATGAAAAACTGTTTTTT. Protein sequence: CAWSVSPGTGNEKLFF.

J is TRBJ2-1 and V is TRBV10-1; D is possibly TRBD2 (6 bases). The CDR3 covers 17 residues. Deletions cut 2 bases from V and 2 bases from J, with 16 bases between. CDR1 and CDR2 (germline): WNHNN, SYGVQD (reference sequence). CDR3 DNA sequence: TGCGCCAGCAGTGAGCGGGGGAGAGGGAGGACCTACAATGAGCAGTTCTTC. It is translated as CASSERGRGRTYNEQFF.

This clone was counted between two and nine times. The CDR3 DNA sequence: TGTGCCAGCAGTGAGGGCGGGAGGGCGAATGAGCAGTTCTTC. It translates to CASSEGGRANEQFF. V and J are TRBV2 and TRBJ2-1, with 9 bases identical to TRBD2. Germline V gives CDR1 SNHLY, CDR2 FYNNEI. The V and J ends lost 3 bases and 7 bases, in that order; junction bases with no gene match: 4. The CDR3 is 14 amino acids.

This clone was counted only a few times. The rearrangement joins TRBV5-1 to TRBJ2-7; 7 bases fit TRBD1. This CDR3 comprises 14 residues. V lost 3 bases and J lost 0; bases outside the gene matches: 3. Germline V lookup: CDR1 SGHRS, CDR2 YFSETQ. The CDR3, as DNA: TGCGCCAGCAGCTGGACAGGTAACTCCTACGAGCAGTACTTC. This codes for CASSWTGNSYEQYF.

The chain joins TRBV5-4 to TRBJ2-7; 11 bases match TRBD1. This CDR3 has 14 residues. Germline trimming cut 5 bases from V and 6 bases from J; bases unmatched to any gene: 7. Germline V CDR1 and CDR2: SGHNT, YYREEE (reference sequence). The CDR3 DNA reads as TGTGCCAGCAGTTATCGGGACAGGGGGAGCGAGCAGTACTTC. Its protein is CASSYRDRGSEQYF.

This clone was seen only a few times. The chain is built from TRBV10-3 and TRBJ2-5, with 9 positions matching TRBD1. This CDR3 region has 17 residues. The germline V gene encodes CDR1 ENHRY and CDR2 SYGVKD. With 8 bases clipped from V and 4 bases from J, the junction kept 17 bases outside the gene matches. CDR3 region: CAIENPRDRVFRETQYF. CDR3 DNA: TGTGCCATCGAGAACCCTCGGGACAGGGTTTTTCGAGAGACCCAGTACTTC.

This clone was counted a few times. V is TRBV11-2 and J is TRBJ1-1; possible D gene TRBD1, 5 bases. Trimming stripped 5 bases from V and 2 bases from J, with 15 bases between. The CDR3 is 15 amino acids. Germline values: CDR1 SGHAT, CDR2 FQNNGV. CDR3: CASSRGGVENTEAFF. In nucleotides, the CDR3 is TGTGCCAGCAGCCGGGGGGGGGTAGAAAACACTGAAGCTTTCTTT.

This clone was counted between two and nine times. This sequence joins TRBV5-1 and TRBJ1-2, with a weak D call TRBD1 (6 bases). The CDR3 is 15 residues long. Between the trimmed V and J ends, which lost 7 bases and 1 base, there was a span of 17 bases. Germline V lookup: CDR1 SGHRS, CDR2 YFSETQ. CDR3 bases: TGCGCCAGCCAATCAACAGGACAGAGTAACTATGGCTACACCTTC. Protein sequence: CASQSTGQSNYGYTF.

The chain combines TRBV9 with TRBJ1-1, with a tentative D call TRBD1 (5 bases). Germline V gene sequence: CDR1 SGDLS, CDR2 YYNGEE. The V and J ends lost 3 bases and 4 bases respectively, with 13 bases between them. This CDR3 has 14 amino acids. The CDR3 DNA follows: TGTGCCAGCAGCGGCGGCTGGGGCGGCACTGAAGCTTTCTTT. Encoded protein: CASSGGWGGTEAFF.

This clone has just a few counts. CDR3 sequence reads: CASSFVQGNTGELFF. The CDR3 DNA reads as TGCGCCAGCAGCTTTGTCCAGGGAAACACCGGGGAGCTGTTTTTT. The chain links TRBV5-1 to TRBJ2-2, with TRBD1 as a possible D gene (5 bases). This CDR3 is built from 15 residues. Trimming took 2 bases from V and 2 from J, leaving 10 bases between them. In germline, CDR1 is SGHRS, CDR2 YFSETQ.

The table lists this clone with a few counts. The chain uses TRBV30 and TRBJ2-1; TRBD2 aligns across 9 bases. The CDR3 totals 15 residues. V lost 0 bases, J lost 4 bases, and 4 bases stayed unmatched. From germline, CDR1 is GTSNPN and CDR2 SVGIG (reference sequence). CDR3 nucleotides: TGTGCCTGGAGTGTAGGGCTAGCGGGGTACAATGAGCAGTTCTTC. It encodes CAWSVGLAGYNEQFF.

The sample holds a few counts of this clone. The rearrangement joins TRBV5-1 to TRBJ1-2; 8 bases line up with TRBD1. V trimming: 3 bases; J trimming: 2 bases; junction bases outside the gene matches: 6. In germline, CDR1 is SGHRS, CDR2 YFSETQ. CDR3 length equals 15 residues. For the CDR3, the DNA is TGCGCCAGCAGCTCTAGGACAGGGAACAACTATGGCTACACCTTC. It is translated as CASSSRTGNNYGYTF.

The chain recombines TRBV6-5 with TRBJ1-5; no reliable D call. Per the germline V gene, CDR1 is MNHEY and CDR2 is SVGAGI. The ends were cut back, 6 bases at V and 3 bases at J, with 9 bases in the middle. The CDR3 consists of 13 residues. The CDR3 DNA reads TGTGCCAGCAGGCAGGATTTCAATCAGCCCCAGCATTTT. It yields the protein CASRQDFNQPQHF.